The 25 T cell receptor beta chains below were found in one sample sequenced in a study of vaccination and CD4 T cells after COVID-19 (dated by TCRdb to about 2022). These TCRs are of unknown antigen specificity. The library came from PCR. Sequencer: Illumina iSeq 100. DNA from cultured CD4+ T cells was subjected to TCR sequencing with the Oncomine TCR Beta short-read assay at the Johns Hopkins FTIC core. Using fastp trimming at Q25 and MiXCR clonotype assembly, TCRdb reanalyzed the public sequencing data and kept in-frame beta chains. Merged by CDR3 protein, the rows form single entries marked with the most common genes and DNA. The table for this sample lists just over 14,000 distinct CDR3 sequences; about 50% of them were counted only once. In total, the top ten clones hold under 10% of the sample. This specimen's treatment or condition label, interpreted: roughly 10-day PBMC culture with coronavirus spike peptide pools or control peptides (ViraFEST assay).

Sequenced input: CD4+ T cells from blood, cultured in vitro. These receptors were obtained from a human donor who had recovered from COVID-19.

This chain connects TRBV2 to TRBJ1-2; D is undetermined. V lost 1 base, J lost 1 base, and 10 bases lay in between. The germline CDR1 and CDR2 sequences are SNHLY and FYNNEI. This CDR3 region has 15 residues. The CDR3 sequence is CASSEDSGGNYGYTF. The CDR3, as DNA: TGTGCCAGCAGTGAAGATTCCGGCGGTAACTATGGCTACACCTTC.

V and J are TRBV5-4 and TRBJ1-5, with 8 nucleotides matching TRBD1. V shed 0 bases and J 4 bases; nucleotides not matched to a gene: 3. Germline values: CDR1 SGHNT, CDR2 YYREEE (reference sequence). The CDR3 length is 15 residues. In DNA form, the CDR3 reads TGTGCCAGCAGCTTGGCAGGGGGCCCTAATCAGCCCCAGCATTTT. It encodes CASSLAGGPNQPQHF.

The gene calls are TRBV12-3 or TRBV12-4 and TRBJ2-1, with D perhaps given as TRBD1 or TRBD2 (6 bases each). The CDR3 consists of 14 residues. Trimming took 6 bases from V and 0 from J, leaving 9 bases between them. CDR3 nucleotides: TGTGCCAGCAGCTGGGGGGCCTCCTACAATGAGCAGTTCTTC. It specifies CASSWGASYNEQFF.

The V and J genes are TRBV19 and TRBJ2-3; 9 nucleotides match TRBD1. The V and J ends lost 3 bases and 10 bases, in that order; junction bases with no gene match: 5. The CDR3 loop spans 13 amino acids. Germline V gene lookup returns CDR1 LNHDA and CDR2 SQIVND (reference sequence). CDR3 amino acids: CASSISDRGAQYF. The CDR3 DNA is TGTGCCAGTAGTATTTCGGACAGGGGAGCGCAGTATTTT.

J is TRBJ1-3 and V is TRBV21-1. TRBV21-1 is annotated as a pseudogene. The CDR3 sequence is 20 residues long. CDR3 in DNA: TGTGCCAGCAGCTTCCCGGGACTCATTACGACCCAATACTCTGGAAACACCATATATTTT. This codes for CASSFPGLITTQYSGNTIYF.

The chain couples TRBV30 to TRBJ1-6; maybe TRBD1 (5 bases). The CDR3 contains 16 residues. V was shortened by 0 bases and J by 7 bases, with 16 bases between the two germline ends. Germline assignment: CDR1 GTSNPN and CDR2 SVGIG (reference sequence). CDR3 sequence (DNA): TGTGCCTGGAGTGTACCAGTGGGGCATGGGAATTCACCCCTCCACTTT. It encodes CAWSVPVGHGNSPLHF.

CDR3: CASSLSPLRGEQFF. The CDR3 bases are TGTGCCAGCAGTTTATCCCCCTTGAGGGGAGAGCAGTTCTTC. The chain couples TRBV27 to TRBJ2-1, with D possibly being TRBD1 or TRBD2 (5 bases each). V was pared by 0 bases and J by 10 bases, with 13 bases between. Germline V lookup: CDR1 MNHEY, CDR2 SMNVEV (reference sequence). The CDR3 consists of 14 residues.

The CDR3: CASSFPQGGEETQYF. CDR3 DNA: TGTGCCAGCAGCTTTCCTCAGGGAGGCGAAGAGACCCAGTACTTC. The chain uses TRBV7-9 and TRBJ2-5; the D gene is possibly TRBD2 (6 bases). The CDR3 has 15 residues. Trimming shortened V by 3 bases and J by 3 bases, and 14 bases separated the two germline ends. Germline assignment: CDR1 SEHNR and CDR2 FQNEAQ (reference sequence).

The chain combines TRBV6-1 with TRBJ2-7; TRBD1 matches 9 bases. There are 12 residues in the CDR3. The J segment lost 3 bases and the V segment lost 6 bases, leaving 0 bases of the junction unmatched. The germline V gene encodes CDR1 MNHNS and CDR2 SASEGT. CDR3 DNA: TGTGCCAGCAGGACAGGGGGCTACGAGCAGTACTTC. This encodes CASRTGGYEQYF.

This chain links TRBV7-2 with TRBJ2-7; the D gene is possibly TRBD2 (5 bases). Between the trimmed V and J ends, which lost 1 base and 1 base, there was a span of 8 bases. The CDR3 totals 14 residues. From germline, CDR1 is SGHTA and CDR2 FQGNSA. The CDR3 DNA follows: TGTGCCAGCAGCTTAGAGCGGCAGTCCTACGAGCAGTACTTC. This gives the protein CASSLERQSYEQYF. The whole variable domain, remainder taken from reference TRBV7-2 and TRBJ2-7, is GAGVSQSPSNKVTEKGKDVELRCDPISGHTALYWYRQSLGQGLEFLIYFQGNSAPDKSGLPSDRFSAERTGGSVSTLTIQRTQQEDSAVYLCASSLERQSYEQYFGPGTRLTVT.

The chain recombines TRBV7-2 with TRBJ1-1, with D perhaps TRBD1 (5 bases). The CDR3 runs 14 residues. CDR1 is SGHTA and CDR2 is FQGNSA in the germline V gene. V was cut by 4 bases and J by 1 base, with 10 bases left in between. The CDR3 sequence is CASSWDEANTEAFF. Here the CDR3 DNA reads TGTGCCAGCAGCTGGGACGAAGCGAACACTGAAGCTTTCTTT.

This chain connects TRBV7-2 to TRBJ2-5; tentatively, D is TRBD1 or TRBD2 (5 bases each). The CDR3 is 14 amino acids. Germline V lookup: CDR1 SGHTA, CDR2 FQGNSA. V was pared by 5 bases and J by 5 bases, with 15 bases between. Written as DNA, the CDR3 is TGTGCCAGCAGCCGAGGGTCAGGGTACGAGACCCAGTACTTC. This gives the protein CASSRGSGYETQYF.

The chain carries TRBV7-9 and TRBJ2-7; D uncertain. V was clipped by 2 bases and J by 4 bases, with 9 bases between them. This CDR3 is 13 amino acids long. CDR1 and CDR2 from the germline V gene are SEHNR and FQNEAQ (reference sequence). CDR3: CASSLWGKYEQYF. Here the CDR3 DNA reads TGTGCCAGCAGCTTATGGGGAAAATACGAGCAGTACTTC.

The gene calls are TRBV7-9 and TRBJ1-3; 9 bases match TRBD1. V lost 1 base to trimming and J lost 4 bases; unmatched junction nucleotides: 5. Germline V gives CDR1 SEHNR, CDR2 FQNEAQ (reference sequence). The CDR3 is 16 residues long. CDR3 loop: CASSLGDRVAGNTIYF. CDR3 in DNA: TGTGCCAGCAGCTTAGGGGACAGGGTGGCGGGAAACACCATATATTTT.

The chain has TRBV3-1 and TRBJ2-1; D unresolved. The germline V gene has CDR1 LGHDT and CDR2 YNNKEL (reference sequence). The CDR3 has 13 residues. V shed 1 base and J shed 0 bases, with 1 base lying between them. The DNA for the CDR3 is TGTGCCAGCAGCCAAGGCTCCTACAATGAGCAGTTCTTC. Translating gives CASSQGSYNEQFF.

This clonotype occurred a few times. J is TRBJ2-3 and V is TRBV6-1; 8 nucleotides match TRBD2. V lost 4 bases, J lost 4 bases, and 4 bases stayed unmatched. In germline, CDR1 is MNHNS, CDR2 SASEGT. CDR3 size: 14 residues. For the CDR3, the DNA is TGTGCCAGCAGTGGGGGACTAGTCGCAGATACGCAGTATTTT. Amino acid sequence: CASSGGLVADTQYF.

The chain has TRBV11-2 and TRBJ1-2; D call uncertain. Trimming left V 4 bases short and J 6 bases short, with 12 bases between. The CDR3 is 13 residues long. Germline V gene sequence: CDR1 SGHAT, CDR2 FQNNGV. The CDR3 loop reads CASSSRITDGYTF. The CDR3 DNA reads TGTGCCAGCAGCTCTCGTATAACGGATGGCTACACCTTC. Supplemented by reference TRBV11-2 and TRBJ1-2, the full variable domain reads EAGVAQSPRYKIIEKRQSVAFWCNPISGHATLYWYQQILGQGPKLLIQFQNNGVVDDSQLPKDRFSAERLKGVDSTLKIQPAKLEDSAVYLCASSSRITDGYTFGSGTRLTVV.

J is TRBJ2-5 and V is TRBV7-2; weak D call: TRBD2 (5 bases). V was clipped by 6 bases and J by 4 bases, with 18 bases between them. CDR3 size: 15 residues. Germline CDR1 SGHTA, CDR2 FQGNSA. CDR3 sequence reads: CASRPDYPLRETQYF. CDR3 sequence (DNA): TGTGCCAGCAGACCCGACTACCCCCTCCGAGAGACCCAGTACTTC.

The gene calls are TRBV24-1 and TRBJ2-5; perhaps TRBD1 as D (6 bases). This CDR3 has 16 amino acids. The V end was cut by 3 bases, the J end by 5 bases, with 18 bases between. From germline, CDR1 is KGHDR and CDR2 SFDVKD. CDR3 in amino acids: CATSDPRGHLRETQYF. For the CDR3, the DNA is TGTGCCACCAGTGATCCCCGGGGACATCTGAGGGAGACCCAGTACTTC.

This sequence joins TRBV19 and TRBJ2-1; 15 positions agree with TRBD2. Germline trimming cut 6 bases from V and 2 bases from J; bases unmatched to any gene: 8. The CDR3 spans 18 residues. The germline V gene has CDR1 LNHDA and CDR2 SQIVND (reference sequence). DNA for the CDR3: TGTGCCAGTAGGCAGGGACTAGCGGGAGGATCCGCCTACAATGAGCAGTTCTTC. It codes for CASRQGLAGGSAYNEQFF.

The V and J genes are TRBV24-1 and TRBJ2-3, with D perhaps matching TRBD2 (5 bases). The V and J ends lost 0 bases and 4 bases respectively, with 13 bases between them. The V gene's germline CDR1 is KGHDR and CDR2 SFDVKD. CDR3 length: 16 amino acids. The CDR3 region is CATSDLLDGSADTQYF. For the CDR3, the DNA is TGTGCCACCAGTGATTTGCTTGACGGTAGCGCAGATACGCAGTATTTT.

This rearrangement joins TRBV12-3 or TRBV12-4 to TRBJ1-2; D perhaps matches TRBD1 (6 bases). CDR3 length: 14 residues. Trimming removed 4 bases from V and 3 bases from J, with 12 bases in between. CDR3 in DNA: TGTGCCAGCAGTTCAGGGGTAGGGGACTATGGCTACACCTTC. It codes for CASSSGVGDYGYTF.

The gene calls are TRBV7-2 and TRBJ1-2, with D uncertain. The CDR3 sequence is 13 residues long. Germline values: CDR1 SGHTA, CDR2 FQGNSA. The ends were cut back, 3 bases at V and 2 bases at J, with 7 bases in the middle. Here the CDR3 reads CASSLELNYGYTF. The CDR3 nucleotides are TGTGCCAGCAGCTTGGAACTAAACTATGGCTACACCTTC.

The rearrangement joins TRBV2 to TRBJ2-5; D might be TRBD1 (6 bases). CDR1 is SNHLY and CDR2 is FYNNEI in the germline V gene. With 11 bases removed from V and 5 bases from J, the gap between germline ends came to 15 bases. This CDR3 spans 12 amino acids. The CDR3 protein is CAGYRVGETQYF. The DNA of the CDR3 is TGTGCCGGCTACAGGGTTGGGGAGACCCAGTACTTC.

CDR3 sequence (DNA): TGTGCCAGCAGCCCCCTCGGACAGGGGGACAACGAGCAGTACTTC. Translation: CASSPLGQGDNEQYF. The chain recombines TRBV9 with TRBJ2-7; TRBD1 matches 10 bases. J gave up 5 bases and V 4 bases, and 9 bases lay outside the gene matches. There are 15 residues in the CDR3. Looked up from germline, CDR1 is SGDLS and CDR2 is YYNGEE.